This TCR beta chain comes out of a study of T cell changes during pregnancy in multiple sclerosis. Assay used: immunoSEQ multiplex PCR; TCRdb lists only in-frame clones, some missing. The sample includes about 64,000 clones, about 96% of them seen just once. The V and J ends lost 5 bases and 5 bases respectively, with 19 bases between them. Germline V gene data show CDR1 as MNHEY and CDR2 as SMNVEV (reference sequence). The CDR3 runs to 15 residues. The rearrangement uses TRBV27 and TRBJ2-7; D gene unclear. The material was CD8+ T cells from peripheral blood mononuclear cells, obtained after pregnancy. This clonotype was sampled from a female donor with multiple sclerosis, enrolled in a pregnancy study. The CDR3 region is CASSPSPSGYNEQYF. CDR3 bases: TGTGCCAGCAGTCCCTCCCCGTCGGGTTATAACGAGCAGTACTTC.